This is a list of T cell receptor beta chains from one sample in a study of CD8 T cells in Susac syndrome. MiXCR, run by TCRdb on the immunoSEQ multiplex PCR reads, gives a single entry per CDR3 protein. The sample has roughly 120,000 distinct CDR3 sequences; around 94% are singletons. The sequenced sample consisted of CD4+ T cells from PBMCs. The receptor source for this set is a human donor in good health. Both conserved end residues are part of each CDR3. The D gene is left open where the match is weak. Clone size appears in some rows only: once, few, many, or a class for an expanded clone.

j_gene: TRBJ1-2
abundance: .
d_gene: .
len: 13
v_gene: TRBV6-5
CDR3aa: CASSYQTGGGYTF
CDR3nt: TGTGCCAGCAGTTACCAAACGGGTGGTGGCTACACCTTC

j_gene: TRBJ2-7
abundance: .
d_gene: TRBD2
len: 14
v_gene: TRBV20-1
CDR3aa: CSAISGTSVVEQYF
CDR3nt: TGCAGTGCGATTTCCGGGACTAGCGTAGTCGAGCAGTACTTC

j_gene: TRBJ1-4
abundance: once
d_gene: .
len: 15
v_gene: TRBV7-2
CDR3aa: CASSAEGPPNEKLFF
CDR3nt: TGTGCCAGCAGCGCGGAGGGGCCGCCTAATGAAAAACTGTTTTTT

j_gene: TRBJ2-5
abundance: .
d_gene: TRBD2
len: 16
v_gene: TRBV7-2
CDR3aa: CASSLNRGRVGETQYF
CDR3nt: TGTGCCAGCAGCTTAAACCGCGGGAGGGTGGGGGAGACCCAGTACTTC

j_gene: TRBJ1-5
abundance: .
d_gene: .
len: 15
v_gene: TRBV2
CDR3aa: CASSLQGYSNQPQHF
CDR3nt: TGTGCCAGCAGTCTACAGGGTTATAGCAATCAGCCCCAGCATTTT

j_gene: TRBJ2-7
abundance: .
d_gene: .
len: 13
v_gene: TRBV30
CDR3aa: CAWSVMSRSEQYF
CDR3nt: TGTGCCTGGAGTGTAATGTCCCGGAGCGAGCAGTACTTC

j_gene: TRBJ1-2
abundance: .
d_gene: .
len: 15
v_gene: TRBV28
CDR3aa: CASTSGSLGSYGYTF
CDR3nt: TGTGCCAGCACCTCCGGGTCGCTCGGGAGCTATGGCTACACCTTC

j_gene: TRBJ2-1
abundance: .
d_gene: TRBD2
len: 17
v_gene: TRBV4-1
CDR3aa: CASSQDSLRDYFNEQFF
CDR3nt: TGCGCCAGCAGCCAAGATTCCCTCCGGGACTACTTCAATGAGCAGTTCTTC

j_gene: TRBJ1-5
abundance: .
d_gene: .
len: 14
v_gene: TRBV6-5
CDR3aa: CASSSGVSNQPQHF
CDR3nt: TGTGCCAGCAGTTCAGGGGTTAGCAATCAGCCCCAGCATTTT

j_gene: TRBJ2-7
abundance: .
d_gene: TRBD2
len: 13
v_gene: TRBV7-2
CDR3aa: CASSRDYSYEQYF
CDR3nt: TGTGCCAGCAGCCGGGACTACTCCTACGAGCAGTACTTC

j_gene: TRBJ2-4
abundance: .
d_gene: .
len: 14
v_gene: TRBV20-1
CDR3aa: CSAGKSQGGDIQYF
CDR3nt: TGCAGTGCTGGGAAATCCCAAGGGGGTGACATTCAGTACTTC

j_gene: TRBJ2-7
abundance: .
d_gene: TRBD2
len: 17
v_gene: TRBV6-1
CDR3aa: CASSRPTSGISSYEQYF
CDR3nt: TGTGCCAGCAGTCGGCCAACTAGCGGAATCAGCTCCTACGAGCAGTACTTC

j_gene: TRBJ1-2
abundance: .
d_gene: TRBD1
len: 12
v_gene: TRBV12-3/TRBV12-4
CDR3aa: CASSSRQGGYTF
CDR3nt: TGTGCCAGCAGTTCCAGACAGGGGGGCTACACCTTC

j_gene: TRBJ2-4
abundance: .
d_gene: .
len: 14
v_gene: TRBV20-1
CDR3aa: CSAKGEDSKNIQYF
CDR3nt: TGCAGTGCGAAGGGGGAGGACAGCAAAAACATTCAGTACTTC

j_gene: TRBJ2-5
abundance: .
d_gene: .
len: 13
v_gene: TRBV3-1
CDR3aa: CASRGGSEETQYF
CDR3nt: TGTGCCAGCCGCGGAGGTTCGGAAGAGACCCAGTACTTC

j_gene: TRBJ1-1
abundance: .
d_gene: TRBD1
len: 17
v_gene: TRBV9
CDR3aa: CASSVAPGQGGNTEAFF
CDR3nt: TGTGCCAGCAGCGTAGCCCCAGGGCAGGGGGGGAACACTGAAGCTTTCTTT

j_gene: TRBJ2-4
abundance: once
d_gene: .
len: 16
v_gene: TRBV7-2
CDR3aa: CASSLASGGSKNIQYF
CDR3nt: TGTGCCAGCAGCTTAGCGTCAGGGGGGTCCAAAAACATTCAGTACTTC

j_gene: TRBJ2-3
abundance: .
d_gene: TRBD2
len: 15
v_gene: TRBV6-1
CDR3aa: CASSVAGVSTDTQYF
CDR3nt: TGTGCCAGCAGCGTAGCGGGAGTATCCACAGATACGCAGTATTTT

j_gene: TRBJ2-6
abundance: .
d_gene: .
len: 16
v_gene: TRBV2
CDR3aa: CASGPGPSSGANVLTF
CDR3nt: TGTGCCAGCGGACCGGGTCCCAGCTCTGGGGCCAACGTCCTGACTTTC

j_gene: TRBJ1-2
abundance: .
d_gene: .
len: 15
v_gene: TRBV15
CDR3aa: CATSRDRGTTYGYTF
CDR3nt: TGTGCCACCAGCAGAGACAGGGGAACGACCTATGGCTACACCTTC

j_gene: TRBJ2-1
abundance: .
d_gene: .
len: 14
v_gene: TRBV6-2/TRBV6-3
CDR3aa: CASSSTPAVNEQFF
CDR3nt: TGTGCCAGCAGTTCCACTCCAGCGGTCAATGAGCAGTTCTTC

j_gene: TRBJ1-1
abundance: .
d_gene: .
len: 15
v_gene: TRBV5-4
CDR3aa: CASSPQQGRSTEAFF
CDR3nt: TGTGCCAGCAGCCCCCAACAGGGAAGATCCACTGAAGCTTTCTTT

j_gene: TRBJ2-2
abundance: .
d_gene: TRBD1
len: 15
v_gene: TRBV4-2
CDR3aa: CASSQGDSDTGELFF
CDR3nt: TGTGCCAGCAGCCAAGGGGACAGTGACACCGGGGAGCTGTTTTTT

j_gene: TRBJ2-3
abundance: .
d_gene: TRBD2
len: 17
v_gene: TRBV4-3
CDR3aa: CASSQDRDSGGTDTQYF
CDR3nt: TGCGCCAGCAGCCAAGATCGGGATAGCGGGGGCACAGATACGCAGTATTTT

j_gene: TRBJ1-4
abundance: .
d_gene: .
len: 15
v_gene: TRBV4-3
CDR3aa: CASSQDRPGNEKLFF
CDR3nt: TGCGCCAGCAGCCAAGACCGCCCAGGCAATGAAAAACTGTTTTTT

j_gene: TRBJ2-3
abundance: .
d_gene: .
len: 14
v_gene: TRBV7-9
CDR3aa: CASSLRLGTDTQYF
CDR3nt: TGTGCCAGCAGCTTAAGACTAGGCACAGATACGCAGTATTTT

j_gene: TRBJ2-5
abundance: .
d_gene: .
len: 12
v_gene: TRBV7-9
CDR3aa: CASSPLSETQYF
CDR3nt: TGTGCCAGCAGCCCACTTTCCGAGACCCAGTACTTC

j_gene: TRBJ2-7
abundance: .
d_gene: .
len: 12
v_gene: TRBV6-2/TRBV6-3
CDR3aa: CASIDSSTEQYF
CDR3nt: TGTGCCAGCATCGACAGTTCTACGGAGCAGTACTTC

j_gene: TRBJ1-2
abundance: .
d_gene: .
len: 12
v_gene: TRBV7-9
CDR3aa: CASSLADYGYTF
CDR3nt: TGTGCCAGCAGCTTAGCGGATTATGGCTACACCTTC

j_gene: TRBJ2-7
abundance: .
d_gene: .
len: 14
v_gene: TRBV7-2
CDR3aa: CASSGGKGNYEQYF
CDR3nt: TGTGCCAGCAGCGGGGGCAAGGGAAACTACGAGCAGTACTTC

j_gene: TRBJ1-1
abundance: .
d_gene: TRBD1
len: 13
v_gene: TRBV6-5
CDR3aa: CASTGAENTEAFF
CDR3nt: TGTGCCAGTACAGGGGCGGAGAACACTGAAGCTTTCTTT

j_gene: TRBJ2-7
abundance: once
d_gene: TRBD2
len: 14
v_gene: TRBV19
CDR3aa: CASSMRLADYEQYF
CDR3nt: TGTGCCAGTAGTATGAGGCTAGCGGACTACGAGCAGTACTTC

j_gene: TRBJ2-3
abundance: .
d_gene: .
len: 15
v_gene: TRBV5-4
CDR3aa: CASSAAQGGTDTQYF
CDR3nt: TGTGCCAGCAGCGCCGCGCAGGGTGGCACAGATACGCAGTATTTT

j_gene: TRBJ2-5
abundance: .
d_gene: TRBD2
len: 17
v_gene: TRBV12-5
CDR3aa: CASGSPTSQPFKETQYF
CDR3nt: TGTGCTAGTGGTTCTCCGACTAGCCAGCCTTTTAAAGAGACCCAGTACTTC

j_gene: TRBJ2-1
abundance: .
d_gene: TRBD2
len: 17
v_gene: TRBV7-9
CDR3aa: CASSLAPTSGRDNEQFF
CDR3nt: TGTGCCAGCAGCTTAGCCCCTACTAGCGGGAGAGACAATGAGCAGTTCTTC

j_gene: TRBJ2-1
abundance: .
d_gene: .
len: 16
v_gene: TRBV2
CDR3aa: CASAWLAPSSYNEQFF
CDR3nt: TGTGCCAGCGCTTGGTTGGCGCCTAGCTCCTACAATGAGCAGTTCTTC

j_gene: TRBJ2-1
abundance: .
d_gene: TRBD1
len: 16
v_gene: TRBV10-3
CDR3aa: CAISERGTGNGNEQFF
CDR3nt: TGTGCCATCAGTGAGAGGGGGACAGGAAACGGGAATGAGCAGTTCTTC

j_gene: TRBJ2-7
abundance: once
d_gene: TRBD1
len: 14
v_gene: TRBV6-5
CDR3aa: CASGAGQATYEQYF
CDR3nt: TGTGCCAGCGGGGCGGGACAGGCCACCTACGAGCAGTACTTC

j_gene: TRBJ2-5
abundance: few
d_gene: .
len: 11
v_gene: TRBV10-3
CDR3aa: CAISDRETQYF
CDR3nt: TGTGCCATCAGTGATAGGGAGACCCAGTACTTC

j_gene: TRBJ1-4
abundance: .
d_gene: .
len: 14
v_gene: TRBV7-2
CDR3aa: CASSQDGWNEKLFF
CDR3nt: TGTGCCAGCAGTCAGGACGGCTGGAATGAAAAACTGTTTTTT

j_gene: TRBJ1-2
abundance: .
d_gene: TRBD1
len: 17
v_gene: TRBV23-1
CDR3aa: CASSQRVYGQDDYGYTF
CDR3nt: TGCGCCAGCAGTCAAAGAGTGTACGGACAGGATGATTATGGCTACACCTTC

j_gene: TRBJ2-1
abundance: .
d_gene: .
len: 14
v_gene: TRBV13
CDR3aa: CASSGGASYNEQFF
CDR3nt: TGTGCCAGCAGTGGGGGGGCTTCCTACAATGAGCAGTTCTTC

j_gene: TRBJ1-3
abundance: .
d_gene: .
len: 14
v_gene: TRBV20-1
CDR3aa: CSSPVGGSGNTIYF
CDR3nt: TGCAGTTCCCCCGTTGGGGGCTCTGGAAACACCATATATTTT

j_gene: TRBJ2-1
abundance: .
d_gene: TRBD2
len: 16
v_gene: TRBV30
CDR3aa: CAWSVTLASGRGEQFF
CDR3nt: TGTGCCTGGAGTGTAACTTTGGCTAGCGGGAGAGGTGAGCAGTTCTTC

j_gene: TRBJ2-5
abundance: .
d_gene: TRBD1
len: 15
v_gene: TRBV12-3/TRBV12-4
CDR3aa: CASSFPGQGAETQYF
CDR3nt: TGTGCCAGCAGTTTCCCGGGACAGGGGGCAGAGACCCAGTACTTC

j_gene: TRBJ2-2
abundance: .
d_gene: TRBD2
len: 15
v_gene: TRBV6-2/TRBV6-3
CDR3aa: CASSRTSGLTGELFF
CDR3nt: TGTGCCAGCAGTCGGACTAGCGGGCTCACCGGGGAGCTGTTTTTT

j_gene: TRBJ2-2
abundance: once
d_gene: .
len: 13
v_gene: TRBV25-1
CDR3aa: CASSESGQGELFF
CDR3nt: TGTGCCAGCAGTGAAAGCGGACAAGGGGAGCTGTTTTTT

j_gene: TRBJ2-7
abundance: once
d_gene: .
len: 21
v_gene: TRBV4-1
CDR3aa: CASSQERYRGVAGDLSYEQYF
CDR3nt: TGCGCCAGCAGCCAAGAACGCTACAGGGGGGTAGCGGGAGACCTCTCCTACGAGCAGTACTTC

j_gene: TRBJ2-1
abundance: .
d_gene: .
len: 15
v_gene: TRBV9
CDR3aa: CASGPTRGDYNEQFF
CDR3nt: TGTGCCAGCGGCCCGACTAGGGGGGATTACAATGAGCAGTTCTTC

j_gene: TRBJ2-5
abundance: .
d_gene: .
len: 15
v_gene: TRBV5-4
CDR3aa: CASSLGRGAERTQYF
CDR3nt: TGTGCCAGCAGCTTGGGTCGTGGAGCCGAGAGGACCCAGTACTTC

j_gene: TRBJ2-1
abundance: once
d_gene: .
len: 15
v_gene: TRBV20-1
CDR3aa: CSATLRAEAYNEQFF
CDR3nt: TGCAGTGCTACCCTAAGGGCCGAAGCCTACAATGAGCAGTTCTTC

j_gene: TRBJ1-4
abundance: .
d_gene: .
len: 13
v_gene: TRBV14
CDR3aa: CASSPLPGEKLFF
CDR3nt: TGTGCCAGCAGCCCACTTCCTGGGGAAAAACTGTTTTTT

j_gene: TRBJ2-1
abundance: .
d_gene: TRBD2
len: 12
v_gene: TRBV29-1
CDR3aa: CSVWTSGAEQFF
CDR3nt: TGCAGCGTATGGACTAGCGGGGCAGAGCAGTTCTTC

j_gene: TRBJ2-5
abundance: .
d_gene: .
len: 13
v_gene: TRBV11-2
CDR3aa: CASSTVLTETQYF
CDR3nt: TGTGCCAGCAGCACAGTCCTGACGGAGACCCAGTACTTC